This entry lists 24 T cell receptor beta chains sequenced from one sample in a study of lymphopenia after photon versus proton radiotherapy. The method was immunoSEQ multiplex PCR; TCRdb's version includes in-frame clones alone and lacks a portion of them. The sample consists of fewer than 35,000 clones, 85% to 90% of them appearing once. The sequencing used peripheral blood, collected from a patient treated with proton-based radiotherapy. These TCRs come from a woman in her 70s with pancreatic cancer. Some clones in this sample may be carry-over from other donors' samples.

V gene TRBV27 combines with J gene TRBJ2-6; D is undetermined. The CDR3 has 13 residues. Germline V gene sequence: CDR1 MNHEY, CDR2 SMNVEV (reference sequence). Between the trimmed V and J ends, which lost 3 bases and 3 bases, there was a span of 3 bases. The CDR3 spells CASSFHGANVLTF. CDR3 bases: TGTGCCAGCAGTTTTCATGGGGCCAACGTCCTGACTTTC.

The CDR3 coding sequence is TGTGCCAGCAGCCTTAATAGCGGGATAAACGGGGAGCTGTTTTTT. Amino acids: CASSLNSGINGELFF. The gene calls are TRBV14 and TRBJ2-2; 8 nucleotides match TRBD2. Germline V gene sequence: CDR1 SGHDN, CDR2 FVKESK. This CDR3 is built from 15 residues. V trimming: 4 bases; J trimming: 7 bases; junction bases outside the gene matches: 8.

This chain joins TRBV9 and TRBJ2-2; 9 bases agree with TRBD2. Trimming cost V 5 bases and J 8 bases; bases outside gene matches: 10. Germline CDR1 and CDR2: SGDLS and YYNGEE. CDR3 size: 15 residues. The CDR3 loop reads CASSPFVAGVGELFF. The CDR3, as DNA: TGTGCCAGCAGTCCCTTTGTAGCGGGAGTGGGGGAGCTGTTTTTT.

This chain connects TRBV6-1 to TRBJ2-1; 8 bases fit TRBD1. The ends lost 8 bases at V and 6 bases at J; junction bases unmatched: 12. CDR3 length: 15 residues. CDR1 and CDR2 from the germline V gene are MNHNS and SASEGT. CDR3: CASSSLQGAFNEQFF. Here the CDR3 DNA reads TGTGCCAGCTCCTCCCTCCAGGGGGCGTTCAATGAGCAGTTCTTC.

The chain's CDR3 is CAWISFNYGYTF. The CDR3 DNA reads TGTGCCTGGATTTCCTTTAACTATGGCTACACCTTC. The rearrangement links TRBV30 to TRBJ1-2, with D unresolved. There are 12 residues in the CDR3. Germline CDR1 is GTSNPN and CDR2 is SVGIG (reference sequence). Between the trimmed V and J ends, which lost 4 bases and 1 base, there was a span of 7 bases. The variable domain in full, with the rest retrieved from reference TRBV30 and TRBJ1-2, is SQTIHQWPATLVQPVGSPLSLECTVEGTSNPNLYWYRQAAGRGLQLLFYSVGIGQISSEVPQNLSASRPQDRQFILSSKKLLLSDSGFYLCAWISFNYGYTFGSGTRLTVV.

The genes are TRBV30 and TRBJ2-3; 8 positions agree with TRBD1. Trimming at V came to 2 bases and at J to 9 bases, leaving 7 bases not matched to a gene. Looked up from germline, CDR1 is GTSNPN and CDR2 is SVGIG (reference sequence). The CDR3 runs to 13 residues. CDR3 coding DNA: TGTGCCTGGAGTCCGGACAGGGTTTGGACGCAGTATTTT. It codes for CAWSPDRVWTQYF.

The gene calls are TRBV19 and TRBJ2-3; possible D gene TRBD2, 7 bases. Between the trimmed V and J ends, which lost 5 bases and 0 bases, there was a span of 9 bases. CDR3 length: 14 residues. Per germline, CDR1 LNHDA and CDR2 SQIVND (reference sequence). CDR3 amino acids: CASSRGGSTDTQYF. CDR3 sequence (DNA): TGTGCCAGTAGTCGCGGGGGCAGCACAGATACGCAGTATTTT.

J is TRBJ2-3 and V is TRBV27; D is possibly TRBD1 or TRBD2 (5 bases each). V was clipped by 5 bases and J by 0 bases, with 15 bases between them. Germline CDR1 reads MNHEY; CDR2 reads SMNVEV (reference sequence). The CDR3 spans 16 residues. CDR3 sequence (DNA): TGTGCCAGCAGTCCTCCGCCGGGACGGAGCACAGATACGCAGTATTTT. Protein product: CASSPPPGRSTDTQYF.

This clone was observed a handful of times. The chain combines TRBV19 with TRBJ1-1; a possible D gene is TRBD1 (5 bases). Between the trimmed V and J ends, which lost 5 bases and 7 bases, there was a span of 8 bases. This CDR3 region has 11 residues. CDR1 is LNHDA, CDR2 SQIVND, per germline (reference sequence). The CDR3 sequence: CASSVDSEAFF. CDR3 in DNA: TGTGCCAGTAGTGTCGACAGTGAAGCTTTCTTT.

The gene calls are TRBV5-4 and TRBJ2-7, with 7 bases identical to TRBD1. Germline lookup yields CDR1 SGHNT and CDR2 YYREEE (reference sequence). This CDR3 contains 16 residues. Trimming at V came to 1 base and at J to 1 base, leaving 8 bases not matched to a gene. CDR3 amino acids: CASSLKGAVLSYEQYF. The CDR3 DNA follows: TGTGCCAGCAGCTTGAAGGGGGCAGTCCTTTCCTACGAGCAGTACTTC. Drawing the rest from reference TRBV5-4 and TRBJ2-7, the complete variable domain is ETGVTQSPTHLIKTRGQQVTLRCSSQSGHNTVSWYQQALGQGPQFIFQYYREEENGRGNFPPRFSGLQFPNYSSELNVNALELDDSALYLCASSLKGAVLSYEQYFGPGTRLTVT.

The genes are TRBV4-1 and TRBJ2-3; tentatively, D is TRBD1 (5 bases). CDR3 length: 14 amino acids. CDR1 is MGHRA, CDR2 YSYEKL, per germline. V was cut by 5 bases and J by 4 bases, with 13 bases left in between. The CDR3 region is CASSDRQGSDTQYF. In nucleotides, the CDR3 is TGCGCCAGCAGCGATCGTCAGGGTTCAGATACGCAGTATTTT.

The rearrangement links TRBV9 to TRBJ2-3; TRBD1 is a possible D gene (6 bases). CDR1 is SGDLS, CDR2 YYNGEE, per germline. CDR3 length: 14 residues. The V end was cut by 0 bases, the J end by 6 bases, with 11 bases between. CDR3 residues: CASSVAGATDTQYF. The CDR3 DNA follows: TGTGCCAGCAGCGTAGCAGGGGCAACGGATACGCAGTATTTT.

This sequence joins TRBV6-5 and TRBJ1-3; D possibly corresponds to TRBD1 (5 bases). The CDR3 totals 14 residues. Germline V gene lookup returns CDR1 MNHEY and CDR2 SVGAGI. V was shortened by 7 bases and J by 0 bases, with 10 bases between the two germline ends. In nucleotides, the CDR3 is TGTGCCAGCAAGGCGGGGGGCTCTGGAAACACCATATATTTT. It translates to CASKAGGSGNTIYF.

The rearrangement joins TRBV4-2 to TRBJ2-2; D uncertain. With 5 bases removed from V and 1 base from J, the gap between germline ends came to 20 bases. In germline, CDR1 is LGHNA, CDR2 YNFKEQ. This CDR3 is built from 18 residues. CDR3 amino acids: CASSMILSADVNTGELFF. The CDR3 nucleotides read TGTGCCAGCAGCATGATCTTATCGGCGGATGTGAACACCGGGGAGCTGTTTTTT.

This clone was recorded once. V and J are TRBV7-2 and TRBJ2-5; TRBD2 aligns across 9 bases. In germline, CDR1 is SGHTA, CDR2 FQGNSA. The V segment lost 4 bases and the J segment 1 base; nucleotides outside the gene matches: 1. The CDR3 runs to 14 residues. CDR3 sequence: CASSSSGTQETQYF. The CDR3 region has the DNA TGTGCCAGCAGCTCTAGCGGGACCCAAGAGACCCAGTACTTC.

This chain links TRBV6-5 with TRBJ2-7; 8 nucleotides agree with TRBD2. In germline, CDR1 is MNHEY, CDR2 SVGAGI. This CDR3 comprises 15 residues. With V trimmed by 2 bases and J by 2 bases, 5 bases remained unmatched. In DNA, the CDR3 is TGTGCCAGCAGTTACAGTTTAGCGGGGCCCTACGAGCAGTACTTC. It encodes CASSYSLAGPYEQYF.

The rearrangement joins TRBV7-3 to TRBJ1-2; D is possibly TRBD1 (5 bases). Germline values: CDR1 SGHTA, CDR2 FQGTGA. The CDR3 contains 15 residues. Trimming left V 6 bases short and J 3 bases short, with 17 bases between. The CDR3, as DNA: TGTGCCAGCAGTTATCCTGAGATAGGGGACTATGGCTACACCTTC. Protein: CASSYPEIGDYGYTF.

This chain links TRBV2 with TRBJ2-2, with TRBD1 identical over 7 bases. The V gene end was trimmed by 5 bases and the J gene end by 5 bases; junction bases not matched to a gene: 2. Germline CDR1 and CDR2: SNHLY and FYNNEI. The CDR3 is 13 amino acids. The CDR3 spells CASSQQGTGELFF. In DNA, the CDR3 is TGTGCCAGCAGTCAACAGGGGACCGGGGAGCTGTTTTTT.

The gene calls are TRBV7-9 and TRBJ1-1; the D gene is possibly TRBD1 (5 bases). Trimming took off 1 base at V and 5 bases at J, with 11 bases between the two ends. Germline loops: CDR1 SEHNR, CDR2 FQNEAQ (reference sequence). This CDR3 has 14 residues. CDR3 amino acids: CASSLGGRQTEAFF. The CDR3 DNA reads as TGTGCCAGCAGCTTAGGGGGCAGGCAGACTGAAGCTTTCTTT.

The chain uses TRBV13 and TRBJ1-6; 10 bases map to TRBD1. There are 17 residues in the CDR3. The J segment lost 8 bases and the V segment lost 1 base, leaving 8 bases of the junction unmatched. The germline gives CDR1 PRHDT, CDR2 FYEKMQ (reference sequence). This CDR3 reads CASSLDPGQGFDSPLHF. The CDR3 coding sequence is TGTGCCAGCAGCTTAGATCCGGGACAGGGGTTTGATTCACCCCTCCACTTT.

The genes are TRBV19 and TRBJ1-1; possibly TRBD1 for D (5 bases). The germline V gene encodes CDR1 LNHDA and CDR2 SQIVND (reference sequence). The CDR3 is 14 amino acids. V was pared by 7 bases and J by 5 bases, with 17 bases between. The CDR3 region is CASTTSGSATEAFF. The CDR3 nucleotides read TGTGCCAGTACTACGTCAGGGTCGGCGACTGAAGCTTTCTTT.

The chain joins TRBV28 to TRBJ1-1; D is uncertain. Trimming took off 8 bases at V and 0 bases at J, with 4 bases between the two ends. There are 11 residues in the CDR3. Looked up from germline, CDR1 is MDHEN and CDR2 is SYDVKM. The CDR3 reads CASEMNTEAFF. CDR3 in DNA: TGTGCCAGCGAGATGAACACTGAAGCTTTCTTT.

A word on this clone: Additional DNA sequences in this sample encode the identical CDR3. DNA for the CDR3: TGCGCCAGCAGCTTCGACAGAAACACTGAAGCTTTCTTT. Its translation is CASSFDRNTEAFF. This chain uses TRBV5-1 with TRBJ1-1; possible D gene TRBD1, 5 bases. V gave up 2 bases and J gave up 2 bases, with 7 bases separating them. The CDR3 is 13 residues long. CDR1 is SGHRS and CDR2 is YFSETQ in the germline V gene.

CDR3: CASSLSSGAYNEQFF. Here the CDR3 DNA reads TGTGCCAGCAGCTTAAGTAGCGGAGCATACAATGAGCAGTTCTTC. The rearrangement uses TRBV11-2 and TRBJ2-1; D might be TRBD2 (6 bases). CDR1 SGHAT and CDR2 FQNNGV come from the germline V gene. V was shortened by 2 bases and J by 4 bases, with 12 bases between the two germline ends. The CDR3 totals 15 residues.